Sequencing of this T cell receptor beta chain was carried out in a study of Ad26.COV2.S vaccination and SARS-CoV-2 variants. The CDR3 is 16 residues long. V was shortened by 2 bases and J by 4 bases, with 16 bases between the two germline ends. The germline gives CDR1 LGHDT, CDR2 YNNKEL (reference sequence). Study-level points and caveats: People who got the vaccine or the placebo had similar non-spike TCR breadth. The breadth of spike-specific CD8+ and CD4+ T cell responses after vaccination was reportedly substantial.

Clones were read by immunoSEQ multiplex PCR, and TCRdb kept only the in-frame ones, dropping some. The repertoire holds about 7,100 clones, less than 90% seen once, with under 35% in the top ten. This clone has more than one count but fewer than ten. The antigen is not known. V and J are TRBV3-1 (or the pseudogene TRBV3-2) and TRBJ2-3, with D maybe TRBD2 (6 bases). The specimen comprised peripheral blood, sampled after recovery from COVID-19. The receptor's source is a human donor who had recovered from COVID-19. The CDR3 loop reads CASSQTPGLLADTQYF. In nucleotides, the CDR3 is TGTGCCAGCAGCCAAACCCCGGGACTTCTGGCAGATACGCAGTATTTT.